The 25 T cell receptor beta chains presented below share a single source sample, sequenced in a study of blood T cell repertoires in COVID-19. Generated by immunoSEQ multiplex PCR, the TCRdb table keeps only in-frame clones and is missing some. The table includes some 83,000 clones, around 88% detected once. What was sequenced was peripheral blood. Receptor source: a man in his 60s with acute or convalescent COVID-19.

The V gene is TRBV5-4, the J gene TRBJ2-5; TRBD1 aligns across 8 bases. V lost 4 bases and J lost 5; bases outside the gene matches: 10. This CDR3 comprises 15 residues. CDR1 SGHNT and CDR2 YYREEE come from the germline V gene (reference sequence). The CDR3 nucleotides read TGTGCCAGCAGCGGGGGGACAGGTAACTTCGAGACCCAGTACTTC. It translates to CASSGGTGNFETQYF.

The V and J genes are TRBV19 and TRBJ2-5; a possible D gene is TRBD2 (6 bases). Trimming pared 5 bases from V and 4 bases from J, leaving 14 bases between. Germline V gene lookup returns CDR1 LNHDA and CDR2 SQIVND (reference sequence). The CDR3 runs 14 residues. The DNA for the CDR3 is TGTGCCAGTAGTCCCCAGACTAGAGGAGAGACCCAGTACTTC. Translated, it gives CASSPQTRGETQYF.

The chain has TRBV5-1 and TRBJ1-1, with D unresolved. V was pared by 0 bases and J by 1 base, with 10 bases between. Looked up from germline, CDR1 is SGHRS and CDR2 is YFSETQ. This CDR3 contains 15 residues. CDR3 bases: TGCGCCAGCAGCTTGGATGCACGGTCGAACACTGAAGCTTTCTTT. Translation: CASSLDARSNTEAFF. Looking up the rest from reference TRBV5-1 and TRBJ1-1 gives the full variable domain: KAGVTQTPRYLIKTRGQQVTLSCSPISGHRSVSWYQQTPGQGLQFLFEYFSETQRNKGNFPGRFSGRQFSNSRSEMNVSTLELGDSALYLCASSLDARSNTEAFFGQGTRLTVV.

This clone was detected once. The V and J genes are TRBV11-2 and TRBJ2-7, with D possibly TRBD2 on 6 matching bases. Trimming shortened V by 6 bases and J by 2 bases, and 23 bases separated the two germline ends. The CDR3 is made up of 17 amino acids. Germline V gene lookup returns CDR1 SGHAT and CDR2 FQNNGV. Here the CDR3 reads CASSHPSSDGGTYEQYF. Here the CDR3 DNA reads TGTGCCAGCAGTCACCCAAGCTCGGACGGGGGTACCTACGAGCAGTACTTC.

The chain employs TRBV5-1 and TRBJ2-7, with 7 bases that match TRBD1. From germline, CDR1 is SGHRS and CDR2 YFSETQ. V shed 4 bases and J 2 bases; nucleotides not matched to a gene: 3. This CDR3 has 13 residues. The CDR3 region has the DNA TGCGCCAGCAGCCAGGGACAGACCTACGAGCAGTACTTC. It is translated as CASSQGQTYEQYF.

The CDR3 reads CASSRRWDRVYEQYF. CDR3 DNA sequence: TGTGCCAGCAGCAGAAGGTGGGACAGGGTCTACGAGCAGTACTTC. The V gene is TRBV21-1, the J gene TRBJ2-7; the D segment call TRBD1 is taken from the table without a DNA check. TRBV21-1 is shown as a pseudogene. The CDR3 consists of 15 residues.

The J gene is TRBJ2-2, the V gene TRBV9; D not resolved. V lost 0 bases to trimming and J lost 3 bases, with 9 bases between them. This CDR3 contains 15 residues. Germline values: CDR1 SGDLS, CDR2 YYNGEE. CDR3 nucleotide sequence: TGTGCCAGCAGCGTAGGGAGTATCGACACCGGGGAGCTGTTTTTT. Its translation: CASSVGSIDTGELFF.

The rearrangement links TRBV25-1 to TRBJ1-6; D remains ambiguous. There are 13 residues in the CDR3. Germline CDR1 is MGHDK and CDR2 is SYGVNS. With 3 bases removed from V and 10 bases from J, the gap between germline ends came to 10 bases. CDR3 in DNA: TGTGCCAGCAGTGAGGCGGCGGGCTCACCCCTCCACTTT. As protein: CASSEAAGSPLHF.

The rearrangement joins TRBV19 to TRBJ1-1; 10 bases match TRBD1. Germline assignment: CDR1 LNHDA and CDR2 SQIVND (reference sequence). Losses at the gene ends were 3 bases for V and 2 bases for J; bases not matched to a gene: 9. The CDR3 loop spans 17 amino acids. DNA for the CDR3: TGTGCCAGTAGTATGGCCAACTGGGACAGGGGTAACACTGAAGCTTTCTTT. It translates to CASSMANWDRGNTEAFF.

The chain joins TRBV5-1 to TRBJ1-4; a possible D gene is TRBD1 (5 bases). CDR3 length equals 14 residues. The V end was cut by 2 bases, the J end by 5 bases, with 10 bases between. Germline assignment: CDR1 SGHRS and CDR2 YFSETQ. The CDR3 sequence: CASSLGEANEKLFF. CDR3 DNA sequence: TGCGCCAGCAGCTTAGGGGAGGCGAATGAAAAACTGTTTTTT.

The rearrangement joins TRBV30 to TRBJ2-7, with D unclear. V gave up 0 bases and J gave up 4 bases, with 10 bases separating them. Per the germline V gene, CDR1 is GTSNPN and CDR2 is SVGIG (reference sequence). The CDR3 totals 13 residues. The CDR3 DNA follows: TGTGCCTGGAGTGTAACCGGTATTTACGAGCAGTACTTC. It is translated as CAWSVTGIYEQYF.

This chain joins TRBV5-1 and TRBJ1-6, with 7 bases aligning to TRBD1. V lost 0 bases and J lost 5; bases outside the gene matches: 5. CDR3 length equals 16 residues. The germline CDR1 and CDR2 sequences are SGHRS and YFSETQ. The CDR3 reads CASSLAPTGNNSPLHF. CDR3 coding DNA: TGCGCCAGCAGCTTGGCTCCGACAGGGAATAATTCACCCCTCCACTTT.

This chain joins TRBV29-1 and TRBJ2-2; 7 nucleotides align to TRBD2. Germline assignment: CDR1 SQVTM and CDR2 ANQGSEA. V shed 4 bases, J shed 2 bases, and the junction held 4 bases outside the gene matches. The CDR3 is 14 amino acids. The CDR3 DNA follows: TGCAGCGTTGGGAGGGAGGGAAACACCGGGGAGCTGTTTTTT. Amino acids: CSVGREGNTGELFF.

The chain joins TRBV7-6 to TRBJ1-3; D gene uncertain. The germline V and J ends were trimmed by 5 bases and 0 bases, with 8 bases remaining between them. Germline V lookup: CDR1 SGHVS, CDR2 FNYEAQ. The CDR3 runs to 14 residues. Here the CDR3 reads CASSALSSGNTIYF. CDR3 bases: TGTGCCAGCAGCGCGCTGAGCTCTGGAAACACCATATATTTT.

This chain connects TRBV5-4 to TRBJ2-2, with D possibly being TRBD2 (6 bases). The CDR3 totals 17 residues. Germline lookup yields CDR1 SGHNT and CDR2 YYREEE (reference sequence). The V gene lost 3 bases and the J gene lost 6 bases, with 21 bases spanning the gap. This CDR3 is CASSYSGTVLVSGELFF. CDR3 DNA: TGTGCCAGCAGCTATTCAGGGACTGTCCTAGTTTCCGGGGAGCTGTTTTTT.

V gene TRBV20-1 combines with J gene TRBJ1-3, with 7 bases fitting TRBD1. The trim removed 3 bases at V and 2 bases at J, leaving 4 bases unmatched. The germline gives CDR1 DFQATT, CDR2 SNEGSKA (reference sequence). The CDR3 spans 14 residues. As DNA, the CDR3 is TGCAGTGCTAGTCAGGGGGATCCTGGAAACACCATATATTTT. Translation: CSASQGDPGNTIYF.

The J gene is TRBJ2-2, the V gene TRBV12-3 or TRBV12-4; D is uncertain. V was cut by 3 bases and J by 6 bases, with 5 bases left in between. The CDR3 sequence is 12 residues long. The CDR3 nucleotides are TGTGCCAGCAGTTTCGGGTCCGGGGAGCTGTTTTTT. Translated, it gives CASSFGSGELFF.

The chain carries TRBV18 and TRBJ1-4; 8 bases fit TRBD1. This CDR3 has 14 amino acids. CDR1 is KGHSH and CDR2 is LQKENI in the germline V gene. V lost 5 bases to trimming and J lost 6 bases; unmatched junction nucleotides: 5. The CDR3 reads CASSGQGADEKLFF. As DNA, the CDR3 is TGTGCCAGCTCAGGTCAGGGGGCTGATGAAAAACTGTTTTTT.

The chain is built from TRBV6-1 and TRBJ2-7; a possible D gene is TRBD1 (6 bases). The V gene's germline CDR1 is MNHNS and CDR2 SASEGT. The CDR3 spans 16 residues. The ends were cut back, 4 bases at V and 3 bases at J, with 19 bases in the middle. The CDR3, as DNA: TGTGCCAGCAGTGTAAAACAGGGTTATCCTAGCTACGAGCAGTACTTC. The encoded protein is CASSVKQGYPSYEQYF.

V and J are TRBV2 and TRBJ2-5, with 14 bases that match TRBD2. This CDR3 spans 16 amino acids. V lost 4 bases and J lost 2; bases outside the gene matches: 3. CDR1 and CDR2 (germline): SNHLY, FYNNEI. The CDR3 loop is CASSGGLAGGQETQYF. CDR3 nucleotides: TGTGCCAGCAGTGGCGGACTAGCGGGGGGACAAGAGACCCAGTACTTC. Variable domain in full (rest from reference TRBV2 and TRBJ2-5): EPEVTQTPSHQVTQMGQEVILRCVPISNHLYFYWYRQILGQKVEFLVSFYNNEISEKSEIFDDQFSVERPDGSNFTLKIRSTKLEDSAMYFCASSGGLAGGQETQYFGPGTRLLVL.

The chain employs TRBV5-6 and TRBJ2-3; 8 positions agree with TRBD2. The CDR3 contains 15 residues. The germline gives CDR1 SGHDT, CDR2 YYEEEE. Trimming took 0 bases from V and 1 from J; bases not matched to a gene: 1. CDR3 amino acids: CASSLATSGTDTQYF. In nucleotides, the CDR3 is TGTGCCAGCAGCTTGGCGACTAGCGGCACAGATACGCAGTATTTT.

This chain connects TRBV6-5 to TRBJ1-2, with 7 bases lining up with TRBD1. The CDR3 has 16 residues. Germline lookup yields CDR1 MNHEY and CDR2 SVGAGI. V lost 4 bases to trimming and J lost 4 bases; unmatched junction nucleotides: 12. DNA of the CDR3: TGTGCCAGCAGTTCCACGTCAGGGGGTACGATCTATGGCTACACCTTC. It translates to CASSSTSGGTIYGYTF.

The CDR3 region has the DNA TGTGCCAGCAGTCTACCCCCGGGCTACGAGCAGTACTTC. Translation gives CASSLPPGYEQYF. The chain has TRBV12-3 or TRBV12-4 and TRBJ2-7; no definite D call. The CDR3 has 13 residues. Trimming shortened V by 5 bases and J by 3 bases, and 11 bases separated the two germline ends.

This clone has a single count. The rearrangement joins TRBV5-1 to TRBJ1-6, with D possibly matching TRBD1 (6 bases). Germline loops: CDR1 SGHRS, CDR2 YFSETQ. Trimming cost V 1 base and J 10 bases, with 18 bases left between them. The CDR3 runs to 16 residues. Written as DNA, the CDR3 is TGCGCCAGCAGCTTGTGGCACAGGGCGAAAGACTCACCCCTCCACTTT. Its translation: CASSLWHRAKDSPLHF.

The chain uses TRBV4-2 and TRBJ2-3, with D possibly TRBD2 on 5 matching bases. V gave up 0 bases and J gave up 4 bases, with 11 bases separating them. From germline, CDR1 is LGHNA and CDR2 YNFKEQ. This CDR3 region has 15 residues. As DNA, the CDR3 is TGTGCCAGCAGCCAAGACCCCCGGGGTTCAGATACGCAGTATTTT. This translates into CASSQDPRGSDTQYF.